The 20 T cell receptor beta chains below come from one sample, sequenced in a study of technical replicates of blood from a handful of donors. Profiling relied on immunoSEQ multiplex PCR, and the TCRdb table lists in-frame clones only, not all of them. The sample gives about 76,000 clones, roughly 90% of which show up once; around 0.24% is in the top ten. Material: T cells isolated from PBMCs. The receptors were sampled from a human donor in good health.

The chain uses TRBV27 and TRBJ2-1; TRBD1 aligns across 9 bases. The CDR3 is 16 amino acids. CDR1 MNHEY and CDR2 SMNVEV come from the germline V gene (reference sequence). V was pared by 3 bases and J by 7 bases, with 10 bases of the junction left unmatched. The CDR3 DNA follows: TGTGCCAGCAGTTTCGCCGTGGGGGACAGGGTAAATGAGCAGTTCTTC. Encoded protein: CASSFAVGDRVNEQFF.

This chain links TRBV6-5 with TRBJ2-7; the match to TRBD1 covers 7 bases. Germline V CDR1 and CDR2: MNHEY, SVGAGI. Trimming removed 5 bases from V and 2 bases from J; junction bases left unmatched: 3. There are 13 residues in the CDR3. The DNA for the CDR3 is TGTGCCAGCAGTAGGGACAGCCCCTACGAGCAGTACTTC. Translating it yields CASSRDSPYEQYF.

The V gene is TRBV4-1, the J gene TRBJ2-3; TRBD2 matches at 7 bases. This CDR3 comprises 16 residues. Trimming cost V 2 bases and J 0 bases; bases outside gene matches: 5. Per the germline V gene, CDR1 is MGHRA and CDR2 is YSYEKL. The CDR3 loop is CASSQHSGPSTDTQYF. As DNA, the CDR3 is TGCGCCAGCAGCCAACATAGCGGGCCTAGCACAGATACGCAGTATTTT.

The chain employs TRBV19 and TRBJ2-6, with D unclear. This CDR3 contains 16 residues. Germline CDR1 is LNHDA and CDR2 is SQIVND (reference sequence). Trimming took off 4 bases at V and 0 bases at J, with 10 bases between the two ends. The CDR3 region is CASSTFVGSGANVLTF. The DNA for the CDR3 is TGTGCCAGTAGTACCTTTGTCGGCTCTGGGGCCAACGTCCTGACTTTC.

The rearrangement joins TRBV6-5 to TRBJ2-7; 7 bases are shared with TRBD1. Germline trimming cut 9 bases from V and 1 base from J; bases unmatched to any gene: 3. This CDR3 is 12 amino acids long. Germline V gene sequence: CDR1 MNHEY, CDR2 SVGAGI. For the CDR3, the DNA is TGTGCCAGTAAGGACAGGTCCTACGAGCAGTACTTC. As protein: CASKDRSYEQYF.

The chain employs TRBV28 and TRBJ2-2; 7 bases fit TRBD1. Germline loops: CDR1 MDHEN, CDR2 SYDVKM. The CDR3 consists of 16 residues. Unmatched junction bases numbered 11, after V lost 3 bases and J lost 7 bases. The CDR3 protein is CASSFSGQKLIGELFF. The CDR3 DNA follows: TGTGCCAGCAGTTTCTCGGGACAGAAATTGATCGGGGAGCTGTTTTTT. Looking up the rest from reference TRBV28 and TRBJ2-2 gives the full variable domain: DVKVTQSSRYLVKRTGEKVFLECVQDMDHENMFWYRQDPGLGLRLIYFSYDVKMKEKGDIPEGYSVSREKKERFSLILESASTNQTSMYLCASSFSGQKLIGELFFGEGSRLTVL.

V gene TRBV19 combines with J gene TRBJ2-5; a weak D match, TRBD1 (7 bases). V lost 5 bases, J lost 2 bases, and 18 bases lay in between. The CDR3 length is 16 residues. Germline loops: CDR1 LNHDA, CDR2 SQIVND (reference sequence). CDR3 coding DNA: TGTGCCAGTAGTGCTTACAGGGGAGGTGGACAAGAGACCCAGTACTTC. Protein product: CASSAYRGGGQETQYF.

V and J are TRBV5-1 and TRBJ2-1; no clear D gene. CDR1 is SGHRS, CDR2 YFSETQ, per germline. CDR3 length equals 14 residues. Trimming left V 0 bases short and J 10 bases short, with 14 bases between. The CDR3 DNA follows: TGCGCCAGCAGCTTGGTACTGAGTAGCTGGGAGCAGTTCTTC. It is translated as CASSLVLSSWEQFF.

The chain combines TRBV30 with TRBJ1-6, with D maybe TRBD1 (6 bases). Germline CDR1 reads GTSNPN; CDR2 reads SVGIG (reference sequence). This CDR3 has 15 residues. The V end lost 2 bases, the J end lost 5 bases, and 13 bases lay between the germline ends. Here the CDR3 DNA reads TGTGCCTGGAGTTTTACAGGGATCGATAATTCACCCCTCCACTTT. Protein: CAWSFTGIDNSPLHF.

The chain links TRBV10-1 to TRBJ2-7, with 7 bases lining up with TRBD1. Germline trimming cut 5 bases from V and 5 bases from J; bases unmatched to any gene: 9. The CDR3 totals 14 residues. Germline loops: CDR1 WNHNN, CDR2 SYGVQD (reference sequence). The CDR3 spells CASSRRGPNDEQYF. CDR3 DNA: TGCGCCAGCAGTCGTAGGGGGCCTAACGACGAGCAGTACTTC.

V usage is TRBV9 and J usage is TRBJ2-3; D ambiguous. V lost 4 bases and J lost 0, with 12 bases in between. This CDR3 has 15 residues. Per the germline V gene, CDR1 is SGDLS and CDR2 is YYNGEE. DNA of the CDR3: TGTGCCAGCAGCTACGACTCCCTAAGCACAGATACGCAGTATTTT. Translated: CASSYDSLSTDTQYF.

V and J are TRBV11-3 and TRBJ2-2, with 7 bases identical to TRBD1. The CDR3 totals 16 residues. Trimming at V came to 0 bases and at J to 6 bases, leaving 7 bases not matched to a gene. CDR1 SGHNT and CDR2 YENEEA come from the germline V gene. CDR3 protein: CASSLDLGQGAGELFF. The CDR3, as DNA: TGTGCCAGCAGCTTAGATCTCGGGCAGGGGGCCGGGGAGCTGTTTTTT.

The gene calls are TRBV10-3 and TRBJ1-2; D is undetermined. In germline, CDR1 is ENHRY, CDR2 SYGVKD. V was shortened by 2 bases and J by 0 bases, with 16 bases between the two germline ends. This CDR3 is 17 amino acids long. The CDR3 DNA follows: TGTGCCATCAGTGAGGGGGAGGTGGCCCTGACTAACTATGGCTACACCTTC. As protein: CAISEGEVALTNYGYTF.

This rearrangement joins TRBV7-9 to TRBJ1-2; 8 bases are shared with TRBD1. The CDR3 covers 17 residues. In germline, CDR1 is SEHNR, CDR2 FQNEAQ (reference sequence). J was trimmed by 0 bases and V by 4 bases; bases with no gene match: 10. CDR3 in DNA: TGTGCCAGCAGCTCCCCCTGGACAGGGAAGGCTAACTATGGCTACACCTTC. Its translation: CASSSPWTGKANYGYTF.

The CDR3 here is CASSLGGLRGGELFF. In nucleotides, the CDR3 is TGTGCCAGCAGCTTAGGGGGACTAAGGGGCGGGGAGCTGTTTTTT. This rearrangement joins TRBV11-2 to TRBJ2-2; 7 positions agree with TRBD2. Per the germline V gene, CDR1 is SGHAT and CDR2 is FQNNGV. Unmatched junction bases numbered 6, after V lost 1 base and J lost 7 bases. The CDR3 spans 15 residues.

This rearrangement joins TRBV6-1 to TRBJ1-5, with D tentatively TRBD1 (6 bases). The CDR3 totals 13 residues. Trimming pared 6 bases from V and 4 bases from J, leaving 10 bases between. Germline V lookup: CDR1 MNHNS, CDR2 SASEGT. The CDR3 loop reads CASRVTGNQPQHF. In DNA, the CDR3 is TGTGCCAGCAGAGTCACAGGGAATCAGCCCCAGCATTTT.

This clone was picked up many times. This chain joins TRBV7-2 and TRBJ1-5, with D possibly being TRBD1 (5 bases). The CDR3 runs 13 residues. V lost 5 bases, J lost 7 bases, and 12 bases lay in between. Germline V gene lookup returns CDR1 SGHTA and CDR2 FQGNSA. CDR3 residues: CASSTQGTQPQHF. The DNA of the CDR3 is TGTGCCAGCAGCACGCAGGGAACCCAGCCCCAGCATTTT.

The chain joins TRBV6-1 to TRBJ1-5; no clear D gene. Trimming took off 6 bases at V and 0 bases at J, with 3 bases between the two ends. CDR3 length: 12 amino acids. The germline V gene has CDR1 MNHNS and CDR2 SASEGT. DNA of the CDR3: TGTGCCAGCAGCGGTAGCAATCAGCCCCAGCATTTT. Translation gives CASSGSNQPQHF.

This chain connects TRBV6-5 to TRBJ2-1; 9 positions match TRBD2. Unmatched junction bases numbered 5, after V lost 2 bases and J lost 6 bases. In germline, CDR1 is MNHEY, CDR2 SVGAGI. The length of the CDR3 is 15 residues. CDR3 region: CASSYGGRAINEQFF. The CDR3 nucleotides read TGTGCCAGCAGTTACGGCGGGAGGGCCATCAATGAGCAGTTCTTC.

The DNA for the CDR3 is TGTGCCAGCTCACCCTACTTCGACGGGGAGCAGTTCTTC. Protein: CASSPYFDGEQFF. The rearrangement links TRBV18 to TRBJ2-1; no reliable D call. The V end lost 3 bases, the J end lost 10 bases, and 13 bases lay between the germline ends. Germline loops: CDR1 KGHSH, CDR2 LQKENI. The CDR3 runs to 13 residues.